This is a list of T cell receptor beta chains from one sample in a study of blood T cell repertoires in COVID-19. Method: immunoSEQ multiplex PCR; TCRdb's copy keeps in-frame clones and lacks some. The repertoire holds 170,000 or so clones, with approximately 80% as singletons. The specimen was peripheral blood. These TCRs come from a human donor in a cohort sampled during active COVID-19. The CDR3 runs from the conserved cysteine through the conserved F or W. Fields, in order: D gene, V gene, J gene, clone size, CDR3 DNA, CDR3 protein. The D gene is left open where the match is weak. Some rows mark clone size as missing; the rest say once, few, many or name a class of expanded clone.

d_gene: TRBD2
v_gene: TRBV6-4
j_gene: TRBJ2-7
abundance: .
CDR3nt: TGTGCCAGCAGTGATGGCGGGGGTAGCGGCGAGCAGTACTTC
CDR3aa: CASSDGGGSGEQYF

d_gene: .
v_gene: TRBV7-3
j_gene: TRBJ2-3
abundance: .
CDR3nt: TGTGCCAGCAGCCCCGGTAGCACAGATACGCAGTATTTT
CDR3aa: CASSPGSTDTQYF

d_gene: TRBD1
v_gene: TRBV6-5
j_gene: TRBJ1-2
abundance: .
CDR3nt: TGTGCCAGCAGCAGGACATCCCTGGGACAGGCCTACTTC
CDR3aa: CASSRTSLGQAYF

d_gene: .
v_gene: TRBV19
j_gene: TRBJ1-3
abundance: .
CDR3nt: TGTGCCAGTAGTATCTACGGGGTATCTGGAAACACCATATATTTT
CDR3aa: CASSIYGVSGNTIYF

d_gene: TRBD2
v_gene: TRBV19
j_gene: TRBJ2-3
abundance: .
CDR3nt: TGTGCCAGTAGTATAATTAGGCTAGCGGGGGCTATTTTCACAGATACGCAGTATTTT
CDR3aa: CASSIIRLAGAIFTDTQYF

d_gene: .
v_gene: TRBV6-2/TRBV6-3
j_gene: TRBJ2-7
abundance: .
CDR3nt: TGTGCCAGCAGTTACCCACTGCGGGTTTTCGAGCAGTACTTC
CDR3aa: CASSYPLRVFEQYF

d_gene: .
v_gene: TRBV7-2
j_gene: TRBJ1-1
abundance: .
CDR3nt: TGTGCCAGCAGCTCGAGGGGGGGACTCACTGAAGCTTTCTTT
CDR3aa: CASSSRGGLTEAFF

d_gene: .
v_gene: TRBV29-1
j_gene: TRBJ1-1
abundance: .
CDR3nt: TGCAGCACTAGACAGGCAATGAACACTGAAGCTTTCTTT
CDR3aa: CSTRQAMNTEAFF

d_gene: TRBD1
v_gene: TRBV27
j_gene: TRBJ1-6
abundance: .
CDR3nt: TGTGCCAGCAGGACAGGGACGGGAAATTCACCCCTCCACTTT
CDR3aa: CASRTGTGNSPLHF

d_gene: TRBD2
v_gene: TRBV6-2/TRBV6-3
j_gene: TRBJ2-7
abundance: few
CDR3nt: TGTGCCAGCAGTTCGCGGGAGAACTACGAGCAGTACTTC
CDR3aa: CASSSRENYEQYF

d_gene: TRBD1
v_gene: TRBV11-2
j_gene: TRBJ1-1
abundance: .
CDR3nt: TGTGCCAGCAGCTTAGATGGGACAGTGAACACTGAAGCTTTCTTT
CDR3aa: CASSLDGTVNTEAFF

d_gene: .
v_gene: TRBV27
j_gene: TRBJ1-1
abundance: once
CDR3nt: TGTGCCAGCAGTTTTTCCGGGAGGGGGACTGAAGCTTTCTTT
CDR3aa: CASSFSGRGTEAFF

d_gene: TRBD1
v_gene: TRBV7-9
j_gene: TRBJ1-2
abundance: .
CDR3nt: TGTGCCAGCAGTAAGACAGGGCGGAATAGCTATGGCTACACCTTC
CDR3aa: CASSKTGRNSYGYTF

d_gene: .
v_gene: TRBV6-5
j_gene: TRBJ2-7
abundance: .
CDR3nt: TGTGCCAGCAGTTACTCCTTGGGAGCGGGCCGCTACGAGCAGTACTTC
CDR3aa: CASSYSLGAGRYEQYF

d_gene: TRBD1
v_gene: TRBV19
j_gene: TRBJ1-6
abundance: .
CDR3nt: TGTGCCAGTAATGTGGGGACAGAGAATTCACCCCTCCACTTT
CDR3aa: CASNVGTENSPLHF

d_gene: TRBD1
v_gene: TRBV27
j_gene: TRBJ2-2
abundance: few
CDR3nt: TGTGCCAGCAGTCCGCCTTGGGCAGGGGGCCGAGGCGGGGAGCTGTTTTTT
CDR3aa: CASSPPWAGGRGGELFF

d_gene: .
v_gene: TRBV25-1
j_gene: TRBJ1-3
abundance: .
CDR3nt: TGTGCCAGCCTTCCGACACCAATATCAACTGGAAACACCATATATTTT
CDR3aa: CASLPTPISTGNTIYF

d_gene: .
v_gene: TRBV27
j_gene: TRBJ2-7
abundance: .
CDR3nt: TGTGCCAGCAGTTACCGAGGGGGAACTACCTACGAGCAGTACTTC
CDR3aa: CASSYRGGTTYEQYF

d_gene: TRBD1
v_gene: TRBV10-1
j_gene: TRBJ2-3
abundance: .
CDR3nt: TGCGCCAGCAGTGCGGCTCCGGGACAGGGTGGAGATACGCAGTATTTT
CDR3aa: CASSAAPGQGGDTQYF

d_gene: TRBD2
v_gene: TRBV7-2
j_gene: TRBJ2-7
abundance: .
CDR3nt: TGTGCCAGCAGCTCGAGCGGGAGCTCCTACGAGCAGTACTTC
CDR3aa: CASSSSGSSYEQYF

d_gene: .
v_gene: TRBV28
j_gene: TRBJ1-2
abundance: .
CDR3nt: TGTGCCAGCATGGTCGCGGGGTCCTATGGCTACACCTTC
CDR3aa: CASMVAGSYGYTF

d_gene: TRBD1
v_gene: TRBV28
j_gene: TRBJ1-2
abundance: .
CDR3nt: TGTGCCAGCACCCCGGGACAGGGGTCTGGCTACACCTTC
CDR3aa: CASTPGQGSGYTF

d_gene: TRBD1
v_gene: TRBV19
j_gene: TRBJ2-1
abundance: .
CDR3nt: TGTGCCAGTACCCCAGGGGACAGGTCCTACAATGAGCAGTTCTTC
CDR3aa: CASTPGDRSYNEQFF

d_gene: .
v_gene: TRBV5-1
j_gene: TRBJ2-7
abundance: .
CDR3nt: TGCGCCAGCAGCTTGGTTGGCGGAAGCTCCTACGAGCAGTACTTC
CDR3aa: CASSLVGGSSYEQYF

d_gene: .
v_gene: TRBV28
j_gene: TRBJ1-1
abundance: .
CDR3nt: TGTGCCAGCAGTCCCCCCACCAGGGTGGCTGAAGCTTTCTTT
CDR3aa: CASSPPTRVAEAFF

d_gene: .
v_gene: TRBV19
j_gene: TRBJ1-2
abundance: few
CDR3nt: TGTGCCAGTACCCTCGCGGCAGTTAATGGCTACACCTTC
CDR3aa: CASTLAAVNGYTF

d_gene: TRBD1
v_gene: TRBV5-1
j_gene: TRBJ2-7
abundance: .
CDR3nt: TGCGCCAGCAGCCCGGGGACAGGGGCCCTATTCTTCGAGCAGTACTTC
CDR3aa: CASSPGTGALFFEQYF

d_gene: TRBD1
v_gene: TRBV7-9
j_gene: TRBJ1-2
abundance: .
CDR3nt: TGTGCCAGCAGCACGACAGGGGGCGGGGGCTATGGCTACACCTTC
CDR3aa: CASSTTGGGGYGYTF

d_gene: .
v_gene: TRBV18
j_gene: TRBJ2-7
abundance: .
CDR3nt: TGTGCCAGCTCAGGTCGACAGCCGCCAAGGACCTACGAGCAGTACTTC
CDR3aa: CASSGRQPPRTYEQYF

d_gene: TRBD2
v_gene: TRBV9
j_gene: TRBJ2-1
abundance: .
CDR3nt: TGTGCCAGCAGCCACTTGGGCGGGGGGCCCGCCAATGAGCAGTTCTTC
CDR3aa: CASSHLGGGPANEQFF

d_gene: .
v_gene: TRBV7-2
j_gene: TRBJ2-1
abundance: .
CDR3nt: TGTGCCAGCAGCTTAGTGGAGGGGGGGAAATCTGAGCAGTTCTTC
CDR3aa: CASSLVEGGKSEQFF

d_gene: TRBD2
v_gene: TRBV5-4
j_gene: TRBJ2-7
abundance: .
CDR3nt: TGTGCCAGCAGCCGAGTATATACTAGCGGGGGGGTTACCTCCTACGAGCAGTACTTC
CDR3aa: CASSRVYTSGGVTSYEQYF

d_gene: TRBD1
v_gene: TRBV18
j_gene: TRBJ1-6
abundance: .
CDR3nt: TGTGCCAGCTCACCCATGGAGACAGGGGCTAATTCACCCCTCCACTTT
CDR3aa: CASSPMETGANSPLHF

d_gene: TRBD1
v_gene: TRBV7-9
j_gene: TRBJ1-2
abundance: .
CDR3nt: TGTGCCAGCAGCTTCCAGGGGGTTGCCTATGGCTACACCTTC
CDR3aa: CASSFQGVAYGYTF

d_gene: .
v_gene: TRBV28
j_gene: TRBJ1-2
abundance: few
CDR3nt: TGTGCCAGCAGTTTATTCATAGACTATGGCTACACCTTC
CDR3aa: CASSLFIDYGYTF

d_gene: TRBD1
v_gene: TRBV6-2/TRBV6-3
j_gene: TRBJ2-7
abundance: .
CDR3nt: TGTGCCAGCAGTTCCTCAGGGGGAAGCATTTCCTACGAGCAGTACTTC
CDR3aa: CASSSSGGSISYEQYF

d_gene: TRBD1
v_gene: TRBV5-1
j_gene: TRBJ2-1
abundance: .
CDR3nt: TGCGCCAGCAGCTTACGGGGACAGGGGCTAACGGGAACCTACAATGAGCAGTTCTTC
CDR3aa: CASSLRGQGLTGTYNEQFF

d_gene: .
v_gene: TRBV19
j_gene: TRBJ1-2
abundance: few
CDR3nt: TGTGCCAGTAGTGTGACACCGAACTATGGCTACACCTTC
CDR3aa: CASSVTPNYGYTF

d_gene: TRBD2
v_gene: TRBV3-1/TRBV3-2
j_gene: TRBJ2-5
abundance: .
CDR3nt: TGTGCCAGCAGCCAAGTGGGCGGGGGGGCGCAGACCCAGTACTTC
CDR3aa: CASSQVGGGAQTQYF